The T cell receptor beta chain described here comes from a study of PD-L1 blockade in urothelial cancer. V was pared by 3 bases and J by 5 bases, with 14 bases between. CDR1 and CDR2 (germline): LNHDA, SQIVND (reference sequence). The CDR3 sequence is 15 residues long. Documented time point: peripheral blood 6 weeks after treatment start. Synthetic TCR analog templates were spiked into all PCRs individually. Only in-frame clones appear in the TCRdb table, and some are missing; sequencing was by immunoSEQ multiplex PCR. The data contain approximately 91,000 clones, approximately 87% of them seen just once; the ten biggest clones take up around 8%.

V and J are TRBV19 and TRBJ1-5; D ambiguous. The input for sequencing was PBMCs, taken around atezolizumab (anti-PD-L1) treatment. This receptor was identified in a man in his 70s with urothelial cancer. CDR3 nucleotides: TGTGCCAGTAGTATTCCGGAGAACGGTTATCAGCCCCAGCATTTT. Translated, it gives CASSIPENGYQPQHF.